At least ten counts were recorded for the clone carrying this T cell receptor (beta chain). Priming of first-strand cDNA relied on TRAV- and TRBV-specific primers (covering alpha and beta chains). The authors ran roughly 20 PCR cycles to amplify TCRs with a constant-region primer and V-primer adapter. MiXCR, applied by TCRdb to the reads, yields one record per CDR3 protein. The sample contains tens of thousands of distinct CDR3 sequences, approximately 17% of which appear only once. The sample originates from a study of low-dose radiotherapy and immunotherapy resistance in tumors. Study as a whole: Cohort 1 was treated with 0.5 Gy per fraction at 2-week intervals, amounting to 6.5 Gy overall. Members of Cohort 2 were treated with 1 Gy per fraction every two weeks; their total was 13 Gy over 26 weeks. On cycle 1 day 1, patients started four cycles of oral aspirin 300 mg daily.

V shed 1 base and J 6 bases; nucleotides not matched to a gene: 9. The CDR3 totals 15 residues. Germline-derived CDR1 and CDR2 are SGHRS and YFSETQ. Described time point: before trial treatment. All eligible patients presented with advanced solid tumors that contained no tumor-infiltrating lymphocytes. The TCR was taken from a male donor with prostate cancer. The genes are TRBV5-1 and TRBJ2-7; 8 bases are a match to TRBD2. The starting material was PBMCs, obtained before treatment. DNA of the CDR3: TGCGCCAGCAGCTTGACTGCGGGAGGACTTCTCGAGCAGTACTTC. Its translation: CASSLTAGGLLEQYF. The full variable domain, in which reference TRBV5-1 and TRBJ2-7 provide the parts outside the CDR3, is KAGVTQTPRYLIKTRGQQVTLSCSPISGHRSVSWYQQTPGQGLQFLFEYFSETQRNKGNFPGRFSGRQFSNSRSEMNVSTLELGDSALYLCASSLTAGGLLEQYFGPGTRLTVT.